The 8 T cell receptor beta chains reported below all come from one sample, sequenced in a study of CD8+ T cells in alopecia areata. RNA extraction was followed by reverse transcription into cDNA, which acted as the sequencing template. Using immunoSEQ multiplex PCR, the repertoire was profiled, and TCRdb retains in-frame clones only, with some absent. The sample yields approximately 54,000 clones, about 96% seen once. The sequenced sample was CD8+ T cells sorted from blood, obtained at week 0. These receptors were obtained from a human donor with alopecia areata.

This chain uses TRBV19 with TRBJ2-7; TRBD2 is a possible D gene (5 bases). CDR1 and CDR2 from the germline V gene are LNHDA and SQIVND (reference sequence). The CDR3 contains 13 residues. V was trimmed by 6 bases and J by 0 bases, leaving 9 bases between them. The CDR3 nucleotides read TGTGCCAGTAGCCCCGGGGTCTCCTACGAGCAGTACTTC. Protein: CASSPGVSYEQYF.

This chain connects TRBV5-1 to TRBJ2-7; either TRBD1 or TRBD2 may fit D (5 bases each). V was cut by 4 bases and J by 8 bases, with 22 bases left in between. The V gene's germline CDR1 is SGHRS and CDR2 YFSETQ. The CDR3 contains 15 residues. CDR3 nucleotide sequence: TGCGCCAGCAGCACCCGGATAGATACGAGGGGTCAGCAGTACTTC. Translation: CASSTRIDTRGQQYF.

This chain uses TRBV19 with TRBJ2-2; no definite D call. V lost 5 bases to trimming and J lost 6 bases, with 10 bases between them. The CDR3 runs 13 residues. From germline, CDR1 is LNHDA and CDR2 SQIVND (reference sequence). This CDR3 is CASSVLSPGELFF. The DNA for the CDR3 is TGTGCCAGTAGTGTACTGTCCCCCGGGGAGCTGTTTTTT. The complete variable domain, with remaining parts taken from reference TRBV19 and TRBJ2-2, reads DGGITQSPKYLFRKEGQNVTLSCEQNLNHDAMYWYRQDPGQGLRLIYYSQIVNDFQKGDIAEGYSVSREKKESFPLTVTSAQKNPTAFYLCASSVLSPGELFFGEGSRLTVL.

This clone was detected only once. The gene calls are TRBV7-2 and TRBJ1-4, with a weak D call TRBD1 (6 bases). Germline lookup yields CDR1 SGHTA and CDR2 FQGNSA. Trimming shortened V by 1 base and J by 6 bases, and 18 bases separated the two germline ends. CDR3 length: 17 amino acids. The CDR3 coding sequence is TGTGCCAGCAGCTTAGACGGGGGCAGGGGCGCCTATGAAAAACTGTTTTTT. Residues: CASSLDGGRGAYEKLFF.

CDR3 loop: CASSRPDSPSSYNEQFF. As DNA, the CDR3 is TGTGCCAGTAGTAGACCGGACAGCCCGAGCTCCTACAATGAGCAGTTCTTC. The chain links TRBV19 to TRBJ2-1; weak D call: TRBD1 (6 bases). The CDR3 runs to 17 residues. Germline lookup yields CDR1 LNHDA and CDR2 SQIVND (reference sequence). Trimming stripped 4 bases from V and 0 bases from J, with 16 bases between.

The chain combines TRBV5-1 with TRBJ1-5, with 8 bases matching TRBD1. From germline, CDR1 is SGHRS and CDR2 YFSETQ. Trimming cost V 4 bases and J 6 bases; bases outside gene matches: 9. The CDR3 is made up of 15 amino acids. This CDR3 reads CASSDGTGGFQPQHF. The CDR3 nucleotides are TGCGCCAGCAGCGATGGGACAGGTGGTTTTCAGCCCCAGCATTTT.

The V and J genes are TRBV9 and TRBJ2-3; D is unclear. V lost 4 bases to trimming and J lost 0 bases, with 6 bases between them. Germline values: CDR1 SGDLS, CDR2 YYNGEE. The CDR3 length is 13 residues. CDR3 sequence reads: CASSIYSTDTQYF. The CDR3 DNA is TGTGCCAGCAGCATCTATAGCACAGATACGCAGTATTTT.

This clone was counted a single time. This CDR3 reads CAISDGGGEQYF. The CDR3 nucleotides read TGTGCCATCAGTGACGGCGGGGGCGAGCAGTACTTC. The rearrangement joins TRBV10-3 to TRBJ2-5; 7 bases are shared with TRBD2. The J call is uncertain, as TRBJ2-7 better fits the DNA end. The CDR3 length is 12 residues. Looked up from germline, CDR1 is ENHRY and CDR2 is SYGVKD.